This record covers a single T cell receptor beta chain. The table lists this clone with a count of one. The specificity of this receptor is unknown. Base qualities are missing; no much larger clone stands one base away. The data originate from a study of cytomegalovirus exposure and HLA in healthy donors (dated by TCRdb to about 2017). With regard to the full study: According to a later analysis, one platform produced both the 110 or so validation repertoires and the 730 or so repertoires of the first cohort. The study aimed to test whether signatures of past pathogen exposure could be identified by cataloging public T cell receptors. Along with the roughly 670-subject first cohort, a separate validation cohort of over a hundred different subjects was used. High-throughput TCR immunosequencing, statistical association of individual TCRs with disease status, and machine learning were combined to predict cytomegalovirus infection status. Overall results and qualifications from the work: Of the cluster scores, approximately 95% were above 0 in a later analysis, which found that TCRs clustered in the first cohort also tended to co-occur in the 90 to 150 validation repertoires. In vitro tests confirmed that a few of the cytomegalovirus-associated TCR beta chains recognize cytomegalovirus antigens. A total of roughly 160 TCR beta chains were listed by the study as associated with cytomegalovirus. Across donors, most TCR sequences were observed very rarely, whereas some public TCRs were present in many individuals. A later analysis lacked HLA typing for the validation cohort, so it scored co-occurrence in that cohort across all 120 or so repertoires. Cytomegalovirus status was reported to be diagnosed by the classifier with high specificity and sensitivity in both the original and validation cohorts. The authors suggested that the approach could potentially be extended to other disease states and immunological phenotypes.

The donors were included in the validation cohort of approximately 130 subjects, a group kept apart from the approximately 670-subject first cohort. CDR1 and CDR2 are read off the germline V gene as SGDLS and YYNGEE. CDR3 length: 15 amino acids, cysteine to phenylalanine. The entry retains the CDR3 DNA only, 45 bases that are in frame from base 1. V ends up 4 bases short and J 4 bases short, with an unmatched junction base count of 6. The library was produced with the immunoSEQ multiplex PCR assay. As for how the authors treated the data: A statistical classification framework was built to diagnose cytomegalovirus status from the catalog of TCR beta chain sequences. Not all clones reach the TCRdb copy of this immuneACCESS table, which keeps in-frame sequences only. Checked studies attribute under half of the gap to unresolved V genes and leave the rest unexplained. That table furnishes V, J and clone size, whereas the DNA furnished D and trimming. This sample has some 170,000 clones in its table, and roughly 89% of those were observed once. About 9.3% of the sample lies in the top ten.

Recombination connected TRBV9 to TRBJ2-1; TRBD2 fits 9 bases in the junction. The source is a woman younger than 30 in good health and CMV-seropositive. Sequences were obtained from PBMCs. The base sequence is TGTGCCAGCAGCCCCCCTAGCGGGGTTTACAATGAGCAGTTCTTC. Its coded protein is CASSPPSGVYNEQFF.